This T cell receptor (beta chain) comes out of a study of T-cell reconstitution after alpha-beta-depleted transplantation in children. Preparation of the TCRbeta library used unique molecular identifiers. TCRdb re-derived calls from the PCR reads in MiXCR, one entry per CDR3 protein. The repertoire holds about 200,000 distinct CDR3 sequences, with roughly 7% as singletons. Study-wide results and limits: About two months after transplant, alpha-beta T cells reportedly came from several hundred expanded graft clones.

This clonotype was counted at least ten times. Antigen specificity is unknown. Specimen: PBMCs, collected before TCRalphabeta/CD19-depleted stem cell transplant. The clonotype originates from a boy aged 2-9 years with acute lymphoblastic leukemia, due to receive a stem cell transplant.

CDR3 DNA: TGTGCCAGCAGTTTCGGGATAGCGGCCACAGATACGCAGTATTTT. Translated: CASSFGIAATDTQYF. This rearrangement joins TRBV28 to TRBJ2-3, with D maybe TRBD2 (6 bases). Trimming removed 3 bases at V and 2 bases at J, with 12 bases between. CDR1 and CDR2 from the germline V gene are MDHEN and SYDVKM. The CDR3 consists of 15 residues.